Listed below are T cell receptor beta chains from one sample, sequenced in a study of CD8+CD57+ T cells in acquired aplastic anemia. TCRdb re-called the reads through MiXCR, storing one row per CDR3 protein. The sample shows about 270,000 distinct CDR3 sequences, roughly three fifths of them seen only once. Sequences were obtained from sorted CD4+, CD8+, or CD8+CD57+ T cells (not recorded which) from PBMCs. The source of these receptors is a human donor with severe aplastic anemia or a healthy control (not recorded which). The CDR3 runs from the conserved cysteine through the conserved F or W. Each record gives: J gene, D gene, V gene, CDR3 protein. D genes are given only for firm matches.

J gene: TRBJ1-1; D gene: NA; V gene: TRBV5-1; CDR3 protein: CASSLTGLTEAFF
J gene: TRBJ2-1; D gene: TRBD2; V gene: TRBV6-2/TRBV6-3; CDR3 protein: CASSRTSGGVKVDEQFF
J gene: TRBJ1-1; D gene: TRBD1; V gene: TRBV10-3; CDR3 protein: CAISGDRGPSNTEAFF
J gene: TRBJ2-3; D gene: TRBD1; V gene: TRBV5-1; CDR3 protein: CASSPLTGDQTDTQYF
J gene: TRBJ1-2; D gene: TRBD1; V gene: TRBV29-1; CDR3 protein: CSVRQGPDGYTF
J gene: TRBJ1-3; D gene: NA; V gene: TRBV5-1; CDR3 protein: CASSLGPVSGNTIYF
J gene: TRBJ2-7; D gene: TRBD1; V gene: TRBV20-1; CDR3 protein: CSARVLSGTVSYEQYF
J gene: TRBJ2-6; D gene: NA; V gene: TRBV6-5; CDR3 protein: CASSKQGFGANVLTF
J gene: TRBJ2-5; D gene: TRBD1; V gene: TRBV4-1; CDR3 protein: CASSLTLGTGRRETQYF
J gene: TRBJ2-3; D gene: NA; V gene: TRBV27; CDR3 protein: CASSLRQLATQYF
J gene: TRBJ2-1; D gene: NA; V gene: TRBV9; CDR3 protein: CASSPPWDEQFF
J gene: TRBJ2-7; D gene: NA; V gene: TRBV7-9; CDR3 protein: CASSFPDRPYEQYF
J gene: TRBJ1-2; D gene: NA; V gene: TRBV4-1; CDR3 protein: CASSQDWGGWGYTF
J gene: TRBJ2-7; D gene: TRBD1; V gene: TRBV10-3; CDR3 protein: CAISTQGAIDSYEQYF
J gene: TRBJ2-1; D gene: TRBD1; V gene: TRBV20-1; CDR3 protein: CSARPGQGLNEQFF
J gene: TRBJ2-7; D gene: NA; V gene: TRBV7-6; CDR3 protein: CASSPGYGVDEQYF
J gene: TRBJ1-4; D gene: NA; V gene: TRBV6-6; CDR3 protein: CAEGATNEKLFF
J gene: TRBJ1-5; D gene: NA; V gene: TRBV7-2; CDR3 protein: CASSLTTMGNQPQHF
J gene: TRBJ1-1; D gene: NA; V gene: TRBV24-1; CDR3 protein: CATSDRIGTRAFF
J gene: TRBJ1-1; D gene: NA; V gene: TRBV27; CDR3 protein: CASSYYTNTEAFF
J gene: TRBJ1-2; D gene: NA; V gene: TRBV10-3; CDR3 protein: CAISDLGRDSNYGYTF
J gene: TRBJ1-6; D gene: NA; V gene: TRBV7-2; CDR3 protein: CASSGQINSPLHF
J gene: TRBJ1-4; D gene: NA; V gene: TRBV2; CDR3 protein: CASSLWVGPSEKLFF
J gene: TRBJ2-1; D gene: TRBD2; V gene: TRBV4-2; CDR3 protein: CASSQLGGNDEQFF
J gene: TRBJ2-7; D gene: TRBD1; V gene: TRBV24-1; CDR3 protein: CATSGDRAPHEQYF
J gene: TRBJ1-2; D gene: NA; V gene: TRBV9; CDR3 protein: CASSAEGMGLNGYTF
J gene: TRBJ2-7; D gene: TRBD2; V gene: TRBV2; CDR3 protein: CASSGGERGASTYEQYF
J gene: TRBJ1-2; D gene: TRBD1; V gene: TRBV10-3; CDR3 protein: CAIRGAGGDYGYTF
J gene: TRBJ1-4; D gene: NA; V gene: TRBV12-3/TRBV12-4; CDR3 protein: CASSSGSSEKLFF
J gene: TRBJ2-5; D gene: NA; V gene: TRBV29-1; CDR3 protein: CSVEKQRETQYF
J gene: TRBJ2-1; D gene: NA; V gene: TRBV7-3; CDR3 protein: CASSFSGGNEQFF
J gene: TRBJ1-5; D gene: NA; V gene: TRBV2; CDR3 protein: CASGAGLDSGSQPQHF
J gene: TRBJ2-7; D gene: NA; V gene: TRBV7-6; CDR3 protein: CSSSLLGGTYEQYF
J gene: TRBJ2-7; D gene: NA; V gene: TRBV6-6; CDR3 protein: CAAGGRDPPYEQYF
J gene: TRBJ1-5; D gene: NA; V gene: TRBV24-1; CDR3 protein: CATSGGDGSDGQHF
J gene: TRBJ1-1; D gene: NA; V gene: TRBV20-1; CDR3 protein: CSANRANTEAFF
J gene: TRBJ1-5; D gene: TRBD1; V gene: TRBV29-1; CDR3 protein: CSVQEDRENQPQHF
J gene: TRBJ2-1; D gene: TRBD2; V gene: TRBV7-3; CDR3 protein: CASSLMDGQRGVDEQFF
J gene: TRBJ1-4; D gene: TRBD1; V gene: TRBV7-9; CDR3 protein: CASSFAGTGVMNEKLFF
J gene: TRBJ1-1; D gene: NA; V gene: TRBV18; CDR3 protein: CASSPLEGAAFF
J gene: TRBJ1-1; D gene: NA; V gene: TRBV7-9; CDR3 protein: CASSPAGHMNTEAFF
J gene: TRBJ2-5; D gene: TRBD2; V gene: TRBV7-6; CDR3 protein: CTSTRVAGEGTQYF
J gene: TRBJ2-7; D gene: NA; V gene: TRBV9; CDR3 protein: CASSVEAQGTEQYF
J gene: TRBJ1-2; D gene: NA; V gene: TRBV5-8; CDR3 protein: CASSLYNGGYTF
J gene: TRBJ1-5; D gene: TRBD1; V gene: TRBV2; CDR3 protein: CASRDRDLGPQHF
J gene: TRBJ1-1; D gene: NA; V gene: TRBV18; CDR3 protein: CASSPPFRNTEAFF
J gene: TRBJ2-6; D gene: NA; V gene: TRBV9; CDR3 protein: CASSVGGRGANVLTF
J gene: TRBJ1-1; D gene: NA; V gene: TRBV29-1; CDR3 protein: CSLREGSDTEAFF
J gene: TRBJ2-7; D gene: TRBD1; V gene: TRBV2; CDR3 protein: CASRLGQGSHEQYF
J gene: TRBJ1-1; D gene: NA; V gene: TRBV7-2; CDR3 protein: CASSRGGGGTEAFF
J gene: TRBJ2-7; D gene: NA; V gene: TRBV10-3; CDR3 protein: CAISELVGTYEQYF
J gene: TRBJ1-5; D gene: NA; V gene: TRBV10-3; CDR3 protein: CAISGTLYLPQHF
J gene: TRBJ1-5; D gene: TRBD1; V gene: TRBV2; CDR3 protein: CASRSRDRDQPQHF
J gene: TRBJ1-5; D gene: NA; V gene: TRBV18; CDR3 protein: CASSPTPPGQSNQPQHF